These 20 T cell receptor beta chains came from one sample sequenced in a study of blood T cell repertoires in COVID-19. Profiling relied on immunoSEQ multiplex PCR, and the TCRdb table lists in-frame clones only, not all of them. This sample has approximately 150,000 clones, with 87% found just once. Sample: PBMCs or T cells enriched from blood (not recorded which). The receptors stem from a human donor with acute COVID-19. The donor label of this sample is uncertain.

V gene TRBV11-1 combines with J gene TRBJ1-6; D gene uncertain. The CDR3 is 15 residues long. Germline-derived CDR1 and CDR2 are SGHAT and FQDESV (reference sequence). V lost 5 bases and J lost 0, with 8 bases in between. The CDR3 is CASSQLASYNSPLHF. The CDR3, as DNA: TGTGCCAGCAGCCAACTAGCCTCCTATAATTCACCCCTCCACTTT.

The chain has TRBV6-2 or TRBV6-3 and TRBJ2-5; 14 nucleotides agree with TRBD2. V lost 4 bases, J lost 7 bases, and 8 bases stayed unmatched. Germline CDR1 and CDR2: MNHEY and SVGEGT. The CDR3 is 16 amino acids. The DNA for the CDR3 is TGTGCCAGCAGTTGGACTAGCGGGGGGCCTCAGGGGACCCAGTACTTC. This gives the protein CASSWTSGGPQGTQYF.

This clone was observed a single time. In DNA form, the CDR3 reads TGTGCCAGCAGCCAAGCCAACTTGGGAGGGGTCAACCTCCAAGAGACCCAGTACTTC. Protein sequence: CASSQANLGGVNLQETQYF. This sequence joins TRBV4-2 and TRBJ2-5, with 7 bases matching TRBD2. The CDR3 is 19 amino acids. Trimming removed 1 base from V and 1 base from J; junction bases left unmatched: 15. Germline lookup yields CDR1 LGHNA and CDR2 YNFKEQ.

The chain joins TRBV27 to TRBJ2-2, with D possibly being TRBD2 (5 bases). The germline V and J ends were trimmed by 8 bases and 5 bases, with 15 bases remaining between them. There are 14 residues in the CDR3. Per the germline V gene, CDR1 is MNHEY and CDR2 is SMNVEV (reference sequence). The CDR3 DNA follows: TGTGCCAGCCGGGGTTCAACGGGAACCGGGGAGCTGTTTTTT. Encoded protein: CASRGSTGTGELFF.

CDR3 DNA sequence: TGTGCCAGTACCCCAAGCGGGGGGGCGAAAGAGCAGTACTTC. Its translation: CASTPSGGAKEQYF. The chain couples TRBV19 to TRBJ2-7; 10 nucleotides match TRBD2. V shed 7 bases, J shed 7 bases, and the junction held 10 bases outside the gene matches. From germline, CDR1 is LNHDA and CDR2 SQIVND (reference sequence). The CDR3 is made up of 14 amino acids.

The chain uses TRBV7-7 and TRBJ2-1; D may be TRBD2 (6 bases). The CDR3 length is 16 residues. Trimming shortened V by 10 bases and J by 6 bases, and 25 bases separated the two germline ends. Germline assignment: CDR1 SSHAT and CDR2 FNYEAQ (reference sequence). The CDR3 DNA is TGTGCCACCTCCACAAGTCCGGGACTCGACCTCAATGAGCAGTTCTTC. Translation gives CATSTSPGLDLNEQFF.

The chain recombines TRBV9 with TRBJ1-3; 9 bases match TRBD1. The length of the CDR3 is 14 residues. V shed 0 bases and J 10 bases; nucleotides not matched to a gene: 5. The germline V gene has CDR1 SGDLS and CDR2 YYNGEE. CDR3 protein: CASSVEGQGRTIYF. The CDR3 nucleotides are TGTGCCAGCAGCGTAGAGGGACAGGGCCGAACCATATATTTT.

The chain combines TRBV18 with TRBJ1-2; TRBD1 matches 7 bases. The CDR3 is 13 amino acids. The germline gives CDR1 KGHSH, CDR2 LQKENI. V lost 5 bases and J lost 3; bases outside the gene matches: 3. The CDR3 DNA reads TGTGCCAGCTCAACTGGACAGGACTATGGCTACACCTTC. Translated, it gives CASSTGQDYGYTF.

The chain employs TRBV11-3 and TRBJ2-7; 12 positions agree with TRBD2. The CDR3 runs 15 residues. J was trimmed by 6 bases and V by 5 bases; bases with no gene match: 8. CDR1 is SGHNT and CDR2 is YENEEA in the germline V gene. In DNA form, the CDR3 reads TGTGCCAGCAGCCCCCGGACTAGCGGGGATCGCGAGCAGTACTTC. Translating gives CASSPRTSGDREQYF.

V gene TRBV5-6 combines with J gene TRBJ2-7; D is perhaps TRBD1 (6 bases). The CDR3 has 15 amino acids. Trimming took 2 bases from V and 0 from J, leaving 12 bases between them. The germline V gene encodes CDR1 SGHDT and CDR2 YYEEEE. The CDR3 bases are TGTGCCAGCAGCTTTGTAGGGGGAAGCTCCTACGAGCAGTACTTC. Protein sequence: CASSFVGGSSYEQYF.

This clone was detected only a few times. The chain uses TRBV6-6 and TRBJ2-7, with D possibly TRBD2 on 7 matching bases. The V and J ends lost 8 bases and 0 bases respectively, with 17 bases between them. The CDR3 totals 15 residues. CDR1 and CDR2 (germline): MNHNY, SVGAGI (reference sequence). The CDR3 sequence: CASSKGGEASYEQYF. CDR3 sequence (DNA): TGTGCCAGCTCCAAGGGGGGGGAAGCCTCCTACGAGCAGTACTTC.

The rearrangement links TRBV29-1 to TRBJ2-2, with D perhaps TRBD2 (7 bases). The V gene lost 7 bases and the J gene lost 2 bases, with 14 bases spanning the gap. Germline V gene sequence: CDR1 SQVTM, CDR2 ANQGSEA. The CDR3 length is 14 residues. The CDR3: CSAPQGLNTGELFF. CDR3 coding DNA: TGCAGCGCCCCACAGGGACTAAACACCGGGGAGCTGTTTTTT.

V usage is TRBV7-2 and J usage is TRBJ1-2; D might be TRBD1 (5 bases). The CDR3 length is 20 residues. Germline V gene sequence: CDR1 SGHTA, CDR2 FQGNSA. Trimming left V 0 bases short and J 0 bases short, with 23 bases between. The CDR3 DNA sequence: TGTGCCAGCAGCTTAGCCCTACTTGCAAGGACAATCAGGGCTAACTATGGCTACACCTTC. Encoded protein: CASSLALLARTIRANYGYTF. Using reference TRBV7-2 and TRBJ1-2 for the parts outside the CDR3, the full variable domain is GAGVSQSPSNKVTEKGKDVELRCDPISGHTALYWYRQSLGQGLEFLIYFQGNSAPDKSGLPSDRFSAERTGGSVSTLTIQRTQQEDSAVYLCASSLALLARTIRANYGYTFGSGTRLTVV.

The genes are TRBV7-9 and TRBJ1-5; the match to TRBD1 covers 7 bases. CDR3 length: 14 amino acids. V was pared by 5 bases and J by 6 bases, with 7 bases of the junction left unmatched. Germline CDR1 is SEHNR and CDR2 is FQNEAQ (reference sequence). CDR3 bases: TGTGCCAGCAGCCATGGACAGGCTGGTCAGCCCCAGCATTTT. It is translated as CASSHGQAGQPQHF.

V is TRBV30 and J is TRBJ2-3; 7 bases align to TRBD1. Germline V gene lookup returns CDR1 GTSNPN and CDR2 SVGIG (reference sequence). The CDR3 sequence is 15 residues long. J was trimmed by 0 bases and V by 1 base; bases with no gene match: 4. In nucleotides, the CDR3 is TGTGCCTGGAGTGGTGACAGGGCTAGCACAGATACGCAGTATTTT. Encoded protein: CAWSGDRASTDTQYF.

V and J are TRBV24-1 and TRBJ1-6; weak D call: TRBD1 (5 bases). In germline, CDR1 is KGHDR, CDR2 SFDVKD. The V gene lost 9 bases and the J gene lost 5 bases, with 16 bases spanning the gap. The CDR3 covers 15 residues. The CDR3, as DNA: TGTGCCACCCCTCCGGGGGACGGCAATAATTCACCCCTCCACTTT. It specifies CATPPGDGNNSPLHF.

The V call is TRBV7-9, the J call TRBJ1-6, with D possibly being TRBD1 (6 bases). Trimming took 7 bases from V and 11 from J, leaving 21 bases between them. Germline V lookup: CDR1 SEHNR, CDR2 FQNEAQ (reference sequence). The CDR3 runs 15 residues. Here the CDR3 DNA reads TGTGCCAGCACCCGACTTGGACAGCCTTATACACCCCTCCACTTT. Its protein product is CASTRLGQPYTPLHF.

The chain uses TRBV7-9 and TRBJ1-3, with no clear D. V lost 1 base, J lost 2 bases, and 6 bases lay in between. The length of the CDR3 is 14 residues. The germline CDR1 and CDR2 sequences are SEHNR and FQNEAQ (reference sequence). The CDR3 reads CASSLGRAGNTIYF. DNA of the CDR3: TGTGCCAGCAGCTTAGGACGGGCTGGAAACACCATATATTTT.

The chain is built from TRBV4-1 and TRBJ2-6; D not certain. The V end was cut by 4 bases, the J end by 4 bases, with 11 bases between. The CDR3 contains 15 residues. Per the germline V gene, CDR1 is MGHRA and CDR2 is YSYEKL. CDR3 residues: CASSPLVAGANVLTF. CDR3 DNA: TGCGCCAGCAGCCCTCTAGTTGCGGGGGCCAACGTCCTGACTTTC.

The chain is built from TRBV6-5 and TRBJ2-5; 8 bases match TRBD2. V dropped 6 bases and J dropped 2; count of bases not matched to a gene: 8. Germline CDR1 and CDR2: MNHEY and SVGAGI. The CDR3 covers 15 residues. CDR3 loop: CASSPQRGFQETQYF. As DNA, the CDR3 is TGTGCCAGCAGCCCCCAGCGGGGGTTTCAAGAGACCCAGTACTTC.